The present entry profiles one TCR beta chain with its context. TCRdb keeps only in-frame clones here, not all; method: immunoSEQ multiplex PCR. The sample holds 45,000 to 50,000 clones; roughly 82% are singletons and the top ten take roughly 7%. The entry originates in a study of blood T cell repertoires in COVID-19. This clonotype was obtained from a man between 40 and 49 years old with acute or convalescent COVID-19. What was sequenced was peripheral blood.

CDR3 residues: CASSLEYEPGGELFF. Here the CDR3 DNA reads TGCGCCAGCAGCTTGGAGTATGAACCGGGAGGGGAGCTGTTTTTT. V usage is TRBV5-1 and J usage is TRBJ1-4, with D possibly TRBD2 on 5 matching bases. With the DNA end fitting TRBJ2-2 better, the J assignment may be wrong. CDR1 is SGHRS and CDR2 is YFSETQ in the germline V gene. This CDR3 comprises 15 residues.